The rows below give T cell receptor beta chains drawn from one sample of a study of CD8 T cells in Susac syndrome. TCRdb reprocessed the immunoSEQ multiplex PCR reads via MiXCR and lists one record per CDR3 protein. The repertoire holds roughly 100,000 distinct CDR3 sequences, with approximately 94% as singletons. The sequencing sample was made of CD8+ T cells from PBMCs. The receptor set was obtained from a human donor with Susac syndrome. CDR3s include the opening cysteine and the closing phenylalanine or tryptophan. D genes are given only for firm matches. Clone size appears in some rows only: once, few, many, or a class for an expanded clone.

>NA|NA|TRBJ2-5|TRBV11-2
TGTGCCAGCAGCTTAGAGTTTGGTGCGCGAGAGACCCAGTACTTC
CASSLEFGARETQYF
>TRBD1|NA|TRBJ1-2|TRBV13
TGTGCCAGCAGCTCCGGGACAGGGAAATCGGGCTACACCTTC
CASSSGTGKSGYTF
>TRBD1|NA|TRBJ1-2|TRBV29-1
TGCAGCGTATACTCGGGACAGGGGGCGGTTGGCTACACCTTC
CSVYSGQGAVGYTF
>NA|NA|TRBJ1-4|TRBV12-3/TRBV12-4
TGTGCCAGCAGCCTGGAGAAAAAACTGTTTTTT
CASSLEKKLFF
>NA|NA|TRBJ2-3|TRBV6-1
TGTGCCAGCAGTGTCCAATCGGGACCCCTACGGCGCACAGATACGCAGTATTTT
CASSVQSGPLRRTDTQYF
>NA|NA|TRBJ2-3|TRBV2
TGTGCCAGCGTCACGCAGTATTTT
CASVTQYF
>TRBD1|once|TRBJ2-3|TRBV19
TGTGCCAGTGGGACAGGGGAAACAGATACGCAGTATTTT
CASGTGETDTQYF
>NA|NA|TRBJ2-5|TRBV5-4
TGTGCCAGCAGCATCCTGGGAGCCTTACCCAGAGAGACCCAGTACTTC
CASSILGALPRETQYF
>TRBD1|NA|TRBJ1-5|TRBV6-1
TGTGCCAGCAGTGAAGCGATAGGGGGCCGGGGCAATCAGCCCCAGCATTTT
CASSEAIGGRGNQPQHF
>NA|NA|TRBJ2-7|TRBV12-3/TRBV12-4
TGTGCCCACAGTTACCGTAGAGCGGGCCAATACGAGCAGTACTTC
CAHSYRRAGQYEQYF
>TRBD2|NA|TRBJ2-4|TRBV7-2
TGTGCCAGCAGCTTAAGTATCGGGGGGGGAAAAAACATTCAGTACTTC
CASSLSIGGGKNIQYF
>NA|NA|TRBJ2-5|TRBV20-1
TGCAGTGCTAGAGAGAGGGGGGGCACCCTGGAGACCCAGTACTTC
CSARERGGTLETQYF
>TRBD1|NA|TRBJ2-3|TRBV20-1
TGCAGTGCTAGAGACGGACGGGACAGGGGGGATGATACGCAGTATTTT
CSARDGRDRGDDTQYF
>NA|once|TRBJ2-5|TRBV19
TGTGCCAGTAGTCCAGCTATGCCGGAGACCCAGTACTTC
CASSPAMPETQYF
>TRBD2|NA|TRBJ2-5|TRBV4-2
TGTGCCAGCAGCCAAGCGGTAGCGGGCATGGAAGAGACCCAGTACTTC
CASSQAVAGMEETQYF
>NA|NA|TRBJ2-5|TRBV4-1
TGCGCCAGCAGCCCTCAAGCCCCAGAGACCCAGTACTTC
CASSPQAPETQYF
>NA|NA|TRBJ2-3|TRBV11-2
TGTGCCAGCCGCCCCAGGGGGGGGACGGATACGCAGTATTTT
CASRPRGGTDTQYF
>NA|NA|TRBJ1-5|TRBV19
TGTGCCAGCCAGAGGTTGGACAGCAATCAGCCCCAGCATTTT
CASQRLDSNQPQHF
>TRBD2|NA|TRBJ2-7|TRBV7-9
TGTGCCAGCAGCCCCCCCCTAGCGGGGGGTTTCGAGCAGTACTTC
CASSPPLAGGFEQYF
>NA|NA|TRBJ1-4|TRBV6-2/TRBV6-3
TGTGCCAGCAGAGCGGGCGGAGAAAAACTGTTTTTT
CASRAGGEKLFF
>TRBD1|NA|TRBJ1-1|TRBV20-1
TGCAGTGCTAGAAAGGACAGGATGAACACTGAAGCTTTCTTT
CSARKDRMNTEAFF
>TRBD1|NA|TRBJ2-7|TRBV9
TGTGCCAGCAGCGTAGGACAGGGGAAGTCCTACGAGCAGTACTTC
CASSVGQGKSYEQYF
>NA|NA|TRBJ2-5|TRBV3-1
TGTGCCAGCAGGGAAAGCCTTGAGGCCCAGTACTTC
CASRESLEAQYF
>NA|NA|TRBJ2-7|TRBV20-1
TGCAGTGCTAGGGCAGGGTACGACTACGAGCAGTACTTC
CSARAGYDYEQYF
>NA|NA|TRBJ1-2|TRBV19
TGTGCCAGTAGTATTGGTGGGGACCCCTATGGCTACACCTTC
CASSIGGDPYGYTF
>NA|NA|TRBJ2-7|TRBV7-8
TGTGCCAGCAGCAACTACGAGCAGTACTTC
CASSNYEQYF
>NA|NA|TRBJ2-2|TRBV29-1
TGCAGCGTTGAAGATCTGGCTCGCGGGGAGCTGTTTTTT
CSVEDLARGELFF
>NA|NA|TRBJ2-7|TRBV5-4
TGTGCCAGCAGCTTGCTTGGGGGAAGCTCCTACGAGCAGTACTTC
CASSLLGGSSYEQYF
>NA|NA|TRBJ2-1|TRBV7-8
TGTGCCAGCAGCTTAGTAGACTCCTACAATGAGCAGTTCTTC
CASSLVDSYNEQFF
>NA|NA|TRBJ2-7|TRBV20-1
TGCAGTGCTAGAGCACTAGATCGCGAGCAGTACTTC
CSARALDREQYF
>NA|NA|TRBJ2-5|TRBV5-4
TGTGCCAGCAGCTTGCGACAGCGAGAGACCCAGTACTTC
CASSLRQRETQYF
>NA|NA|TRBJ1-1|TRBV7-9
TGTGCCAGCAGCTTAGCTAGGGGGGGCACTGAAGCTTTCTTT
CASSLARGGTEAFF
>NA|NA|TRBJ2-1|TRBV7-6
TGTGCCAGCAGCCCCCGGACCGCGTATGAGCAGTTCTTC
CASSPRTAYEQFF
>TRBD2|NA|TRBJ2-1|TRBV5-4
TGTGCCAGCAGCTTGATGGCGGGGGGTTCCAACAATGAGCAGTTCTTC
CASSLMAGGSNNEQFF
>TRBD1|NA|TRBJ1-6|TRBV25-1
TGTGCCAGCAGTGCGGACAGGGGACCCCTCCACTTT
CASSADRGPLHF
>NA|NA|TRBJ1-2|TRBV12-3/TRBV12-4
TGTGCCAGCCTAGGGGGGAACTATGGCTACACCTTC
CASLGGNYGYTF
>TRBD2|NA|TRBJ2-1|TRBV7-9
TGTGCCAGCAGCTCCGGGGGGGCGGGGCCTTCGGGTGAGCAGTTCTTC
CASSSGGAGPSGEQFF
>NA|NA|TRBJ2-1|TRBV20-1
TGCAGTGCTGGACCTAGCGACAATGAGCAGTTCTTC
CSAGPSDNEQFF
>TRBD1|NA|TRBJ1-4|TRBV6-5
TGTGCCAGCCCTAGGGGGCCTGGGGAAAAACTGTTTTTT
CASPRGPGEKLFF